The 19 T cell receptor beta chains presented below share a single source sample, sequenced in a study of cytomegalovirus exposure and HLA in healthy donors. Amplification used 60 Vbeta primers and 13 Jbeta primers. Libraries were prepared by immunoSEQ multiplex PCR; TCRdb keeps only in-frame clonotypes and omits some of them. The repertoire includes roughly 220,000 clones, 65% to 85% of them detected once, and around 1.7% sits in the top ten. Sequenced sample: PBMCs. The receptors were sampled from a man in his fifties or sixties in good health and CMV-seronegative.

This clone was seen a single time. This sequence joins TRBV2 and TRBJ2-3; 12 bases align to TRBD2. The germline CDR1 and CDR2 sequences are SNHLY and FYNNEI. This CDR3 comprises 16 residues. The ends lost 7 bases at V and 3 bases at J; junction bases unmatched: 8. The CDR3 nucleotides are TGTGCCAGCACCCTAGCGGGAGGGCCTTGGACAGATACGCAGTATTTT. Encoded protein: CASTLAGGPWTDTQYF.

The V gene is TRBV27, the J gene TRBJ2-3; D possibly corresponds to TRBD2 (6 bases). Trimming took 6 bases from V and 7 from J, leaving 14 bases between them. The CDR3 covers 13 residues. CDR1 and CDR2 (germline): MNHEY, SMNVEV (reference sequence). The CDR3 coding sequence is TGTGCCAGCAGGGTGGTCGGGGGAAATACGCAGTATTTT. Its translation is CASRVVGGNTQYF.

The rearrangement joins TRBV5-8 to TRBJ2-3, with D possibly matching TRBD1 (5 bases). Per germline, CDR1 SGHTS and CDR2 YDEGEE. This CDR3 region has 14 residues. Trimming took 4 bases from V and 3 from J, leaving 12 bases between them. The CDR3 nucleotides read TGTGCCAGCAGCCAGGGCCTTCCGACAGATACGCAGTATTTT. It yields the protein CASSQGLPTDTQYF.

This chain joins TRBV27 and TRBJ1-1; TRBD1 is a possible D gene (6 bases). The CDR3 has 17 amino acids. The V end lost 5 bases, the J end lost 0 bases, and 19 bases lay between the germline ends. CDR1 is MNHEY, CDR2 SMNVEV, per germline (reference sequence). This CDR3 is CASSLSEGWDMNTEAFF. The CDR3 coding sequence is TGTGCCAGCAGTCTCAGCGAAGGGTGGGACATGAACACTGAAGCTTTCTTT.

The CDR3 bases are TGTGCCTGGAGTCTCAAGGGACTAGCGGGGATCTACGAGCAGTACTTC. Translating gives CAWSLKGLAGIYEQYF. The chain links TRBV30 to TRBJ2-7; TRBD2 aligns across 13 bases. The ends lost 2 bases at V and 3 bases at J; junction bases unmatched: 7. The germline CDR1 and CDR2 sequences are GTSNPN and SVGIG (reference sequence). This CDR3 is 16 amino acids long.

J is TRBJ2-7 and V is TRBV29-1; no definite D call. The germline V and J ends were trimmed by 5 bases and 2 bases, with 10 bases remaining between them. The CDR3 is 12 amino acids. Germline CDR1 is SQVTM and CDR2 is ANQGSEA. The CDR3, as DNA: TGCAGCGTTAAAGTGGCAACCTACGAGCAGTACTTC. This translates into CSVKVATYEQYF.

This chain uses TRBV28 with TRBJ1-2; D might be TRBD1 (5 bases). The germline V and J ends were trimmed by 8 bases and 4 bases, with 14 bases remaining between them. This CDR3 spans 13 amino acids. CDR1 and CDR2 (germline): MDHEN, SYDVKM. CDR3 amino acids: CASASPGVYGYTF. Here the CDR3 DNA reads TGTGCCAGCGCGTCTCCGGGGGTCTATGGCTACACCTTC.

With respect to this clone: Other DNA sequences in the same sample also yield this CDR3. The genes are TRBV28 and TRBJ2-7; 9 nucleotides align to TRBD1. Germline V lookup: CDR1 MDHEN, CDR2 SYDVKM. Trimming removed 5 bases from V and 0 bases from J; junction bases left unmatched: 2. CDR3 size: 14 residues. The CDR3, as DNA: TGTGCCAGCAGTGGGACAGGGAGCTCCTACGAGCAGTACTTC. This translates into CASSGTGSSYEQYF.

The J gene is TRBJ1-2, the V gene TRBV29-1, with 11 positions matching TRBD1. Germline loops: CDR1 SQVTM, CDR2 ANQGSEA. The CDR3 extends over 14 amino acids. The J segment lost 1 base and the V segment lost 7 bases, leaving 5 bases of the junction unmatched. CDR3: CSAGTGGNNYGYTF. The DNA for the CDR3 is TGCAGCGCTGGGACAGGGGGGAATAACTATGGCTACACCTTC.

The chain carries TRBV27 and TRBJ2-5; 10 bases fit TRBD2. V trimming: 2 bases; J trimming: 5 bases; junction bases outside the gene matches: 2. The CDR3 runs to 14 residues. Germline V gene sequence: CDR1 MNHEY, CDR2 SMNVEV (reference sequence). The CDR3 DNA reads TGTGCCAGCAGTTTACTAGCGGGAGTGGAGACCCAGTACTTC. It is translated as CASSLLAGVETQYF.

The genes are TRBV5-1 and TRBJ1-6; possible D gene TRBD1, 6 bases. V lost 2 bases to trimming and J lost 7 bases, with 10 bases between them. The CDR3 sequence is 14 residues long. Germline V gene lookup returns CDR1 SGHRS and CDR2 YFSETQ. The CDR3 here is CASSLTGTNSPLHF. The CDR3 DNA reads as TGCGCCAGCAGCTTAACAGGGACGAATTCACCCCTCCACTTT.

This sequence joins TRBV5-5 and TRBJ1-2, with 11 bases that match TRBD1. This CDR3 is built from 13 residues. Germline CDR1 is SGHKS and CDR2 is YYEKEE (reference sequence). V lost 4 bases, J lost 5 bases, and 1 base stayed unmatched. DNA for the CDR3: TGTGCCAGCAGCCGGGACAGGGGGTATGGCTACACCTTC. Its translation is CASSRDRGYGYTF. The whole variable domain, remainder taken from reference TRBV5-5 and TRBJ1-2, is DAGVTQSPTHLIKTRGQQVTLRCSPISGHKSVSWYQQVLGQGPQFIFQYYEKEERGRGNFPDRFSARQFPNYSSELNVNALLLGDSALYLCASSRDRGYGYTFGSGTRLTVV.

The table lists this clone with a few counts. The chain recombines TRBV9 with TRBJ2-5; 9 nucleotides align to TRBD1. The J call may be incorrect, as the DNA end agrees better with TRBJ2-7. The CDR3 spans 17 residues. CDR1 and CDR2 (germline): SGDLS, YYNGEE. CDR3 DNA: TGTGCCAGCAGCCGCATGGGACAGGGAAGTGGGGTCTCCGAGCAGTACTTC. The encoded protein is CASSRMGQGSGVSEQYF.

The chain combines TRBV21-1 with TRBJ2-5; no check of the table's D call, TRBD2, against the DNA was made. TRBV21-1 is a pseudogene. The CDR3 is 18 amino acids. The CDR3 coding sequence is TGTGCCAGCAGCACCAGATTTCGGCTAGCGGGGCCCCAAGAGACCCAGTACTTC. It specifies CASSTRFRLAGPQETQYF.

The CDR3 nucleotides are TGTGCCAGCAGCCAAGAAATGCGGGGATACGAGCAGTACTTC. Translated, it gives CASSQEMRGYEQYF. The V and J genes are TRBV4-2 and TRBJ2-7; weak D call: TRBD2 (6 bases). Germline CDR1 and CDR2: LGHNA and YNFKEQ. The CDR3 loop spans 14 amino acids. V was cut by 0 bases and J by 4 bases, with 10 bases left in between.

The V call is TRBV11-1, the J call TRBJ2-7; 10 bases match TRBD2. V dropped 7 bases and J dropped 7; count of bases not matched to a gene: 7. The CDR3 extends over 13 amino acids. Germline loops: CDR1 SGHAT, CDR2 FQDESV (reference sequence). The CDR3 loop reads CASNLAGAREQYF. The CDR3 region has the DNA TGTGCCAGCAACCTAGCGGGAGCTCGGGAGCAGTACTTC.

The chain couples TRBV9 to TRBJ2-7; 9 bases agree with TRBD2. The CDR3 sequence is 16 residues long. The V and J ends lost 0 bases and 2 bases, in that order; junction bases with no gene match: 6. Germline V gene data show CDR1 as SGDLS and CDR2 as YYNGEE. This chain's CDR3 is CASSVGAGGGTYEQYF. DNA for the CDR3: TGTGCCAGCAGCGTAGGAGCGGGAGGTGGAACCTACGAGCAGTACTTC.

This clone was seen once. This chain connects TRBV29-1 to TRBJ2-2; the match to TRBD2 covers 12 bases. This CDR3 has 15 residues. Germline trimming cut 5 bases from V and 7 bases from J; bases unmatched to any gene: 8. CDR1 SQVTM and CDR2 ANQGSEA come from the germline V gene. The CDR3 protein is CSVSGTSGPGGELFF. The DNA of the CDR3 is TGCAGCGTTTCCGGGACTAGCGGGCCAGGCGGGGAGCTGTTTTTT.

This chain uses TRBV4-1 with TRBJ2-2; the D is unclear. CDR3 length: 13 residues. Trimming removed 2 bases from V and 4 bases from J, with 5 bases in between. CDR1 and CDR2 (germline): MGHRA, YSYEKL. The CDR3 loop is CASSQPLTGELFF. The CDR3, as DNA: TGCGCCAGCAGCCAACCCCTCACCGGGGAGCTGTTTTTT.